These 5 T cell receptor beta chains originate from one sample sequenced in a study of T-cell reconstitution after alpha-beta-depleted transplantation in children. Unique molecular identifiers featured in how the TCRbeta library was prepared. Using its own MiXCR run on the PCR reads, TCRdb lists one record per CDR3 protein. This table has approximately 290,000 distinct CDR3 sequences, around a tenth appearing once. The material sequenced was peripheral blood, taken 180 days after TCRalphabeta/CD19-depleted stem cell transplant. All receptors come from a male patient aged 2-15 years who had a stem cell transplant for chronic granulomatous disease, so the T cells may come from the graft donor.

The chain carries TRBV29-1 and TRBJ2-7, with TRBD1 matching over 12 bases. V trimming: 7 bases; J trimming: 4 bases; junction bases outside the gene matches: 5. The germline V gene encodes CDR1 SQVTM and CDR2 ANQGSEA. The CDR3 loop spans 13 amino acids. The CDR3 protein is CSAKGQGAYEQYF. The CDR3 nucleotides read TGCAGCGCGAAGGGACAGGGGGCATACGAGCAGTACTTC.

This clonotype was counted many times. The chain is built from TRBV5-5 and TRBJ1-2; D is ambiguous. CDR1 and CDR2 from the germline V gene are SGHKS and YYEKEE (reference sequence). With 0 bases removed from V and 3 bases from J, the gap between germline ends came to 9 bases. The CDR3 is 14 residues long. CDR3: CASSLGPDYYGYTF. The CDR3 nucleotides read TGTGCCAGCAGCTTGGGTCCTGACTACTATGGCTACACCTTC.

This clonotype was observed at least ten times. The rearrangement joins TRBV5-1 to TRBJ2-1; the match to TRBD2 covers 7 bases. The CDR3 is made up of 17 amino acids. V lost 1 base to trimming and J lost 0 bases; unmatched junction nucleotides: 7. CDR1 is SGHRS and CDR2 is YFSETQ in the germline V gene. The chain's CDR3 is CASSLRGLQSSYNEQFF. The CDR3, as DNA: TGCGCCAGCAGCTTGAGGGGACTACAGAGCTCCTACAATGAGCAGTTCTTC.

This clonotype was found many times. This rearrangement joins TRBV20-1 to TRBJ2-2, with D possibly being TRBD1 (6 bases). The CDR3 is made up of 13 amino acids. From germline, CDR1 is DFQATT and CDR2 SNEGSKA (reference sequence). V gave up 6 bases and J gave up 1 base, with 9 bases separating them. The CDR3 spells CSALTGNTGELFF. The CDR3, as DNA: TGCAGTGCCTTGACAGGGAACACCGGGGAGCTGTTTTTT.

Ten or more counts support this clonotype. The chain is built from TRBV25-1 and TRBJ2-1, with D unclear. The CDR3 is 14 amino acids. Germline CDR1 is MGHDK and CDR2 is SYGVNS. Between the trimmed V and J ends, which lost 2 bases and 8 bases, there was a span of 13 bases. CDR3 nucleotide sequence: TGTGCCAGCAGTGAAACATCACGGGCCGATGAGCAGTTCTTC. Protein product: CASSETSRADEQFF. Full variable domain (outside the CDR3, taken from reference TRBV25-1 and TRBJ2-1): EADIYQTPRYLVIGTGKKITLECSQTMGHDKMYWYQQDPGMELHLIHYSYGVNSTEKGDLSSESTVSRIRTEHFPLTLESARPSHTSQYLCASSETSRADEQFFGPGTRLTVL.